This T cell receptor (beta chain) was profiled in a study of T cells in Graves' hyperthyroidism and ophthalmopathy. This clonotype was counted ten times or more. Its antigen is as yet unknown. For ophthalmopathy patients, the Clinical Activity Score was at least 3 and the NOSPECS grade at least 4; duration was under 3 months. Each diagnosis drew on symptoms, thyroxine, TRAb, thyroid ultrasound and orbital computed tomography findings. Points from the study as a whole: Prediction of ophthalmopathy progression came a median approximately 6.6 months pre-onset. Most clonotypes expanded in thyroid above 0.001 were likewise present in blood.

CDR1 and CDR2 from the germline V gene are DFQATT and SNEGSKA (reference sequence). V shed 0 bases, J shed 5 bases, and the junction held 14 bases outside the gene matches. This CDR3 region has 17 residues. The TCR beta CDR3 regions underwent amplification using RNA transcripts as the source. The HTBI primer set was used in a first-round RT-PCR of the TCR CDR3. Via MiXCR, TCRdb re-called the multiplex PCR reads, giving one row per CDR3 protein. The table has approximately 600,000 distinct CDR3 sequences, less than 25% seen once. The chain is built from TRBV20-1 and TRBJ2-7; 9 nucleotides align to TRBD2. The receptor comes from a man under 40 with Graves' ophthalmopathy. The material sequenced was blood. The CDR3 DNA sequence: TGCAGTGCTAGAGAGTTAAGCGGGAGGCCCCGCCCAAACGAGCAGTACTTC. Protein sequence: CSARELSGRPRPNEQYF.